This TCR beta chain was recovered during a study of cytomegalovirus exposure and HLA in healthy donors. Study-wide background: The 110 million or so unique TCR beta sequences, from 150 million to 200 million T cells, were found by an earlier analysis. Study results and caveats: The authors confirmed in vitro that three CMV-associated chains were specific for CMV antigens. In a later analysis, DRB1 alleles had the most associated TCRs; HLA-C alleles the fewest. In a later analysis, V- and J-gene trimming of beta chains associated with a DCLRE1C missense variant, replicated independently.

This PCR relied on a set of 60 Vbeta primers and 13 Jbeta primers. Clones were read by immunoSEQ multiplex PCR, and TCRdb kept only the in-frame ones, dropping some. The sample carries approximately 150,000 clones, 75% to 80% recorded once. The V end lost 0 bases, the J end lost 3 bases, and 10 bases lay between the germline ends. This CDR3 has 14 residues. In germline, CDR1 is SGDLS, CDR2 YYNGEE. A remark on this clone: Its cognate antigen is unknown.

This TCR came from a woman under 40 in good health and CMV-seronegative. Sequenced input: PBMCs. This chain links TRBV9 with TRBJ2-7; TRBD1 might be the D (5 bases). The CDR3 DNA follows: TGTGCCAGCAGCGTAGGGACAACATTCTACGAGCAGTACTTC. The encoded protein is CASSVGTTFYEQYF.